These T cell receptor beta chains were read from a single sample in a study of shared clonotypes between healthy human individuals. The method was immunoSEQ multiplex PCR; TCRdb's version includes in-frame clones alone and lacks a portion of them. The sample holds approximately 1.1 million clones, approximately 80% seen once. The specimen was memory CD4+ T cells from PBMCs. These receptors originate from a man between 18 and 35 years old in good health. Some clones in this sample may be carry-over from other donors' samples. Both conserved end residues are part of each CDR3. The D gene is left open where the match is weak. Where a row states a size, it is once, few, many or the class of an expanded clone; other rows omit it.

d_gene	v_gene	j_gene	len	abundance	CDR3aa	CDR3nt
NA	TRBV9	TRBJ2-5	15	NA	CASSVGQSFQETQYF	TGTGCCAGCAGCGTAGGACAGAGCTTCCAAGAGACCCAGTACTTC
NA	TRBV2	TRBJ1-2	15	NA	CASSPQGQGSYGYTF	TGTGCCAGCAGTCCCCAGGGGCAGGGGAGCTATGGCTACACCTTC
NA	TRBV5-1	TRBJ2-7	15	NA	CASSLEDPRSYEQYF	TGCGCCAGCAGCTTGGAGGACCCGCGGTCCTACGAGCAGTACTTC
NA	TRBV6-1	TRBJ1-5	13	NA	CATHFDRNQPQHF	TGTGCCACCCATTTCGACAGAAATCAGCCCCAGCATTTT
NA	TRBV19	TRBJ1-1	14	NA	CASSIALGGTEAFF	TGTGCCAGTAGTATAGCTCTGGGCGGGACTGAAGCTTTCTTT
TRBD2	TRBV27	TRBJ2-3	18	NA	CASSFRLAGGPTSDTQYF	TGTGCCAGCAGTTTTCGATTAGCGGGAGGGCCCACTTCAGATACGCAGTATTTT
NA	TRBV18	TRBJ1-2	15	NA	CASSPPSVINYGYTF	TGTGCCAGCTCACCACCCAGCGTAATTAACTATGGCTACACCTTC
TRBD2	TRBV28	TRBJ2-7	15	NA	CASQRFAGGPYEQYF	TGTGCCTCCCAGAGGTTTGCGGGAGGGCCTTACGAGCAGTACTTC
TRBD2	TRBV11-1	TRBJ2-7	18	NA	CASSLSIGRVSSSYEQYF	TGTGCCAGCAGCCTCTCGATCGGGAGGGTTTCTAGCTCCTACGAGCAGTACTTC
NA	TRBV7-2	TRBJ2-7	14	NA	CASSFDRTTYEQYF	TGTGCCAGCAGCTTTGACAGAACTACATACGAGCAGTACTTC
NA	TRBV28	TRBJ2-5	16	NA	CASSPWGRVEEETQYF	TGTGCCAGCAGTCCCTGGGGCAGGGTGGAGGAGGAGACCCAGTACTTC
TRBD1	TRBV5-6	TRBJ1-2	15	NA	CASSTTGTGVVSYTF	TGTGCCAGCAGCACAACCGGGACAGGGGTGGTAAGCTACACCTTC
NA	TRBV27	TRBJ2-5	13	NA	CASSQLGQETQYF	TGTGCCAGCAGTCAACTAGGCCAAGAGACCCAGTACTTC
TRBD2	TRBV5-1	TRBJ2-5	18	NA	CASSLFASGRAVWGSQYF	TGCGCCAGCAGCTTGTTTGCTAGCGGGAGGGCCGTATGGGGGTCCCAGTACTTC
TRBD1	TRBV5-1	TRBJ2-1	15	NA	CASSLGQGARGEQFF	TGCGCCAGCAGCTTGGGACAGGGGGCTAGGGGTGAGCAGTTCTTC
TRBD1	TRBV19	TRBJ2-2	16	NA	CASSIPGTGDTGELFF	TGTGCCAGTAGTATACCCGGGACAGGGGACACCGGGGAGCTGTTTTTT
TRBD1	TRBV6-1	TRBJ2-7	14	few	CASSGRQGAYEQYF	TGTGCCAGCAGTGGCAGACAGGGGGCCTACGAGCAGTACTTC
TRBD1	TRBV28	TRBJ2-7	15	NA	CASSLVGQGGYEQYF	TGTGCCAGCAGTTTAGTGGGACAGGGGGGTTACGAGCAGTACTTC
NA	TRBV5-1	TRBJ2-1	13	NA	CASSLDWMNEQFF	TGCGCCAGCAGCTTGGACTGGATGAATGAGCAGTTCTTC
TRBD1	TRBV6-5	TRBJ2-2	14	once	CASSQTGGLGELFF	TGTGCCAGCAGCCAGACAGGGGGCCTCGGGGAGCTGTTTTTT
NA	TRBV18	TRBJ1-2	12	few	CASSPDGGGYTF	TGTGCCAGCTCACCAGACGGAGGCGGCTACACCTTC
TRBD1	TRBV30	TRBJ1-1	15	NA	CAWSRRTGGGTEAFF	TGTGCCTGGAGTAGGCGGACAGGGGGAGGCACTGAAGCTTTCTTT
NA	TRBV4-3	TRBJ1-1	16	NA	CASSQDPRGRGTEAFF	TGCGCCAGCAGCCAAGACCCCAGGGGCAGGGGCACTGAAGCTTTCTTT
NA	TRBV11-2	TRBJ2-2	12	NA	CASSRPTGELFF	TGTGCCAGCAGCCGACCCACCGGGGAGCTGTTTTTT
NA	TRBV28	TRBJ1-4	14	NA	CASQPASSNEKLFF	TGTGCCAGTCAGCCTGCTTCATCGAACGAAAAACTGTTTTTT
TRBD2	TRBV4-3	TRBJ2-1	15	NA	CASSKLAGSYNEQFF	TGCGCCAGCAGCAAACTAGCGGGATCCTACAATGAGCAGTTCTTC
NA	TRBV6-5	TRBJ2-3	15	many	CASSSLGFGTDTQYF	TGTGCCAGCAGTTCCCTAGGTTTCGGCACAGATACGCAGTATTTT
NA	TRBV10-3	TRBJ2-1	12	NA	CAISSGSNEQFF	TGTGCCATCAGTAGCGGATCCAATGAGCAGTTCTTC
NA	TRBV7-2	TRBJ2-3	15	NA	CASSLGDIGTDTQYF	TGTGCCAGCAGCTTAGGAGATATCGGCACAGATACGCAGTATTTT
NA	TRBV18	TRBJ2-3	14	NA	CASSPGQGTDTQYF	TGTGCCAGCTCACCCGGGCAGGGTACAGATACGCAGTATTTT
NA	TRBV27	TRBJ2-3	13	NA	CASRGLLTDTQYF	TGTGCCAGCAGGGGACTCCTCACAGATACGCAGTATTTT
NA	TRBV7-8	TRBJ1-2	17	NA	CASSFAPEGPRFYGYTF	TGTGCCAGCAGCTTCGCCCCGGAGGGGCCCCGCTTCTATGGCTACACCTTC
TRBD1	TRBV6-6	TRBJ2-7	14	NA	CASRWTGLAYEQYF	TGTGCCAGCAGGTGGACAGGGCTTGCCTACGAGCAGTACTTC
TRBD1	TRBV5-1	TRBJ2-3	15	NA	CASSAIETGVDTQYF	TGCGCCAGCAGCGCCATTGAGACAGGGGTAGATACGCAGTATTTT
NA	TRBV14	TRBJ2-1	15	NA	CASSQRREWDNEQFF	TGTGCCAGCAGCCAACGCCGGGAGTGGGACAATGAGCAGTTCTTC
TRBD1	TRBV7-3	TRBJ1-1	13	NA	CASSLGQRTQAFF	TGTGCCAGCAGCTTGGGACAGCGGACACAAGCTTTCTTT
NA	TRBV28	TRBJ2-3	18	NA	CASSSTSTGFQPGDTQYF	TGTGCCAGCAGTTCTACCTCGACGGGTTTCCAACCCGGGGATACGCAGTATTTT
NA	TRBV5-1	TRBJ2-1	15	NA	CASSLAPNSYNEQFF	TGCGCCAGCAGCTTGGCCCCCAACTCCTACAATGAGCAGTTCTTC
NA	TRBV28	TRBJ1-1	15	NA	CASSVPGHWNTEAFF	TGTGCCAGCAGCGTGCCGGGACATTGGAACACTGAAGCTTTCTTT
TRBD1	TRBV9	TRBJ2-1	13	NA	CASSAQTGDEQFF	TGTGCCAGCAGCGCACAGACAGGGGATGAGCAGTTCTTC
NA	TRBV7-9	TRBJ2-3	14	NA	CASSGQAGGDTQYF	TGTGCCAGCAGCGGGCAGGCTGGAGGGGATACGCAGTATTTT
NA	TRBV18	TRBJ2-3	15	once	CASSREPDNTDTQYF	TGTGCCAGCTCTCGAGAGCCAGATAACACAGATACGCAGTATTTT
TRBD2	TRBV7-3	TRBJ2-3	13	NA	CASSLMGGRTQYF	TGTGCCAGCAGCTTAATGGGGGGGAGGACGCAGTATTTT
NA	TRBV7-9	TRBJ1-2	16	NA	CASSLYQDSHNYGYTF	TGTGCCAGCAGCTTATACCAGGACAGCCATAACTATGGCTACACCTTC